The T cell receptor beta chain described here comes from a study of early T cells in non-severe SARS-CoV-2 infection. Whole-study findings and limits: CD4 and private specificities were missed by VDJdb matching, which favored anti-spike CD8 responses.

The TCR library protocol attached unique molecular identifiers to the individual cDNA molecules. TCRdb used MiXCR to reprocess the 5' RACE reads, holding one entry per CDR3 protein. Here the sample spans almost 85,000 distinct CDR3 sequences, around 10% being singletons. V lost 0 bases and J lost 2; bases outside the gene matches: 7. The CDR3 runs 15 residues. Per germline, CDR1 DFQATT and CDR2 SNEGSKA (reference sequence). Ten or more counts support this clonotype. Antigen: not known. The gene calls are TRBV20-1 and TRBJ2-7, with 7 bases aligning to TRBD1. This TCR was recovered from an adult who was a healthcare worker with PCR-confirmed SARS-CoV-2 infection or an uninfected control (not recorded which). The sequenced sample consisted of whole blood. As DNA, the CDR3 is TGCAGTGCTAGAGAGGCACAGGGGAACCCCTACGAGCAGTACTTC. Its translation: CSAREAQGNPYEQYF.